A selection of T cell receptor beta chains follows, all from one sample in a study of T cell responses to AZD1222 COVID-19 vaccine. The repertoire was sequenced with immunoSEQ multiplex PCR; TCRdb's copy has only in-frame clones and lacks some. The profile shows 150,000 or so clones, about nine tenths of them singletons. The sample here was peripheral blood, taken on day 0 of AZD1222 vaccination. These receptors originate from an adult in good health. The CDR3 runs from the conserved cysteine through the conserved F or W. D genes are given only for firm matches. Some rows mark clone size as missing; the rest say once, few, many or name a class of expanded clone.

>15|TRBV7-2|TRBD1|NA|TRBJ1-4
TGTGCCAGCAGCCAGGGGGCAAAGGGGGATGAAAAACTGTTTTTT
CASSQGAKGDEKLFF
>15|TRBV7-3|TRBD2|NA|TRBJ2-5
TGTGCCAGCAGCCGGACTAGCGGGGGCCAAGAGACCCAGTACTTC
CASSRTSGGQETQYF
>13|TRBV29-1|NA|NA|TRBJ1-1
TGCAGCGTTGGTGGCAGGGCTCGGACTGAAGCTTTCTTT
CSVGGRARTEAFF
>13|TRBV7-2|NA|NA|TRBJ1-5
TGTGCCAGCAGCTTAGAACACGGGGGGTTGGGGCATTTT
CASSLEHGGLGHF
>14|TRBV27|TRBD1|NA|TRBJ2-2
TGTGCCAGCAGTTCACACGACAGGGCCGGGGAGCTGTTTTTT
CASSSHDRAGELFF
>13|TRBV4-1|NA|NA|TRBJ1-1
TGCGCCAGCAGCCAATCTACGAGCACTGAAGCTTTCTTT
CASSQSTSTEAFF
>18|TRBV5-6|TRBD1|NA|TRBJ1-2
TGTGCCAGCAGCCTCGGGACAGGTGGACACACGGCTAACTATGGCTACACCTTC
CASSLGTGGHTANYGYTF
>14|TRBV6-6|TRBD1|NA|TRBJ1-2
TGTGCCAGCAGTTACAGGGACAGGGACGATGGCTACACCTTC
CASSYRDRDDGYTF
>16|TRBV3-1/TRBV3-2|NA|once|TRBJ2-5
TGTGCCAGCAGCCAACGAGGGATGGTGGTGGGGGAGACCCAGTACTTC
CASSQRGMVVGETQYF
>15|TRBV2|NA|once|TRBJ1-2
TGTGCCAGCCTCCCCTACAGGGCGACCAACTATGGCTACACCTTC
CASLPYRATNYGYTF
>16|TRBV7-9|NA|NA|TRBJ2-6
TGTGCCAGCAGCCCCGTCGGGAGCTCTGGGGCCAACGTCCTGACTTTC
CASSPVGSSGANVLTF
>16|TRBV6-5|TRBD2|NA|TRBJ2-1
TGTGCCAGCAGTTACCTTAGGACTAGCGGGCACAATGAGCAGTTCTTC
CASSYLRTSGHNEQFF
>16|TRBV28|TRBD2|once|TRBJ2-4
TGTGCCACAGGGCCTAGCGGGAGTCTAGCCAAAAACATTCAGTACTTC
CATGPSGSLAKNIQYF
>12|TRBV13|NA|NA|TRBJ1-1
TGTGCCAGCAGCCCGAGTGGCACTGAAGCTTTCTTT
CASSPSGTEAFF
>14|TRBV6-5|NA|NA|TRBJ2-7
TGTGCCAGCAGTTACTCGAATTTTGCGGACGAGCAGTACTTC
CASSYSNFADEQYF